This T cell receptor beta chain was obtained from a study of regulatory T cells in long-lasting Graves disease. Findings and caveats of the study: Whereas 966 public clonotypes were shared by new patients, persistent patients shared more, at some 2,500. Persistent disease showed a preference for TRBV28, TRBJ1-2 and TRBJ2-5. Thyroid tissue went unstudied; only peripheral blood was examined.

Germline values: CDR1 LNHDA, CDR2 SQIVND (reference sequence). The V end was cut by 6 bases, the J end by 2 bases, with 14 bases between. The CDR3 consists of 15 residues. The sample's time point: newly diagnosed GD, antithyroid drugs for less than 3 months. Preparation of the TCR library used RNA extracted from PBMCs. Tubes containing EDTA received approximately 9 milliliters of drawn peripheral blood. Library construction for TCR beta used iRepertoire HTBI primers and Arm-PCR of CDR3 regions. One entry per CDR3 protein results from TCRdb running MiXCR on the multiplex PCR reads. Here the sample spans around 500,000 distinct CDR3 sequences, roughly 13% being singletons. For this clonotype: What it recognizes is unknown.

These data are also associated with another study on T cells in Graves' hyperthyroidism and ophthalmopathy.

J is TRBJ1-5 and V is TRBV19; the D gene is possibly TRBD1 (5 bases). The source material was peripheral blood mononuclear cells (PBMCs), sampled at new diagnosis, from a patient treated with antithyroid drugs. This receptor was obtained from a man aged 30 to 39 with Graves disease. CDR3 bases: TGTGCCAGTAGCTCATGGGGGGGGGGCAATCAGCCCCAGCATTTT. Amino acid sequence: CASSSWGGGNQPQHF. The full variable domain, in which reference TRBV19 and TRBJ1-5 provide the parts outside the CDR3, is DGGITQSPKYLFRKEGQNVTLSCEQNLNHDAMYWYRQDPGQGLRLIYYSQIVNDFQKGDIAEGYSVSREKKESFPLTVTSAQKNPTAFYLCASSSWGGGNQPQHFGDGTRLSIL.